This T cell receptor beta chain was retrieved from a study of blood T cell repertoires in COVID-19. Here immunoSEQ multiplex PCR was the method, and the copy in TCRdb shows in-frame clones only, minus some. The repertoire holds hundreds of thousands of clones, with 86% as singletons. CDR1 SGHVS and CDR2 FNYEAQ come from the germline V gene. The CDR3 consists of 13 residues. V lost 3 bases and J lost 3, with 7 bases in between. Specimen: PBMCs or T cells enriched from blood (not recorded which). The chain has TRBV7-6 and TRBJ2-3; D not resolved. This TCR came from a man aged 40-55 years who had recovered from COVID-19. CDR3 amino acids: CASSFDWTDTQYF. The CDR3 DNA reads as TGTGCCAGCAGCTTTGACTGGACAGATACGCAGTATTTT.